The sequence of this T cell receptor beta chain was determined in a study of long-term antiretroviral therapy in people with HIV. Study outcomes and limitations: Whereas controls had wider CDR3 length ranges, HIV repertoires had narrower ones.

In regard to this clone: Its antigen remains unknown.

The CDR3 sequence is 14 residues long. Trimming shortened V by 0 bases and J by 3 bases, and 8 bases separated the two germline ends. The germline gives CDR1 SGHTA, CDR2 FQGNSA. A v3.0 immunoSEQ assay was performed at survey level. Repertoires were generated with immunoSEQ multiplex PCR, while TCRdb's copy carries only in-frame clones and drops some. The repertoire holds over 15,000 clones, with around 81% as singletons. Sampling of each donor yielded at least one pre-ART PBMC sample and at least two post-ART PBMC samples. This sample comprised unsorted PBMCs, obtained 2.2 years after starting antiretroviral therapy. The receptor was derived from a man aged 45-60 years with HIV. This chain uses TRBV7-2 with TRBJ1-2; D gene unclear. Here the CDR3 reads CASSLAYKDYGYTF. CDR3 nucleotides: TGTGCCAGCAGCTTAGCCTACAAAGACTATGGCTACACCTTC.